This entry concerns a single T cell receptor beta chain. The source of the sample is a study of blood T cell repertoires in COVID-19. Data came from immunoSEQ multiplex PCR; TCRdb stores just in-frame clones and leaves some out. Counted here are roughly 330,000 clones, around 84% occurring once; the ten biggest clones make up about 9.4%. Germline lookup yields CDR1 SGHRS and CDR2 YFSETQ. J was trimmed by 1 base and V by 5 bases; bases with no gene match: 5. The CDR3 covers 14 residues. Material for sequencing was PBMCs or T cells enriched from blood (not recorded which). The rearrangement uses TRBV5-1 and TRBJ1-1; 7 nucleotides line up with TRBD1. This sequence was found in a woman aged 18-29 years who had recovered from COVID-19. CDR3 residues: CASRLTGENTEAFF. The CDR3 DNA reads as TGCGCCAGCAGGTTAACAGGGGAGAACACTGAAGCTTTCTTT. Combining the CDR3 with reference TRBV5-1 and TRBJ1-1 gives the whole variable domain KAGVTQTPRYLIKTRGQQVTLSCSPISGHRSVSWYQQTPGQGLQFLFEYFSETQRNKGNFPGRFSGRQFSNSRSEMNVSTLELGDSALYLCASRLTGENTEAFFGQGTRLTVV.